This TCR beta chain is from a study of beta chain features in type 1 diabetes. As every portion of the isolated RNA was reverse transcribed, the sequencing read expressed TCRB transcripts. Some clones are missing from TCRdb's copy, which holds only in-frame ones; the method was immunoSEQ multiplex PCR. The sample yields nearly 350,000 clones, 8% seen once. The CDR3 has 16 amino acids. CDR1 is LGHNA, CDR2 YNFKEQ, per germline. The ends lost 2 bases at V and 2 bases at J; junction bases unmatched: 5. This clone was picked up a small number of times. The chain links TRBV4-2 to TRBJ1-4; 7 bases align to TRBD1. The material sequenced was central memory CD4+ T cells from blood. The receptor was isolated from a woman younger than 35 in good health. CDR3 loop: CASSQSAGQTNEKLFF. The CDR3 bases are TGTGCCAGCAGCCAATCAGCGGGACAGACTAATGAAAAACTGTTTTTT.